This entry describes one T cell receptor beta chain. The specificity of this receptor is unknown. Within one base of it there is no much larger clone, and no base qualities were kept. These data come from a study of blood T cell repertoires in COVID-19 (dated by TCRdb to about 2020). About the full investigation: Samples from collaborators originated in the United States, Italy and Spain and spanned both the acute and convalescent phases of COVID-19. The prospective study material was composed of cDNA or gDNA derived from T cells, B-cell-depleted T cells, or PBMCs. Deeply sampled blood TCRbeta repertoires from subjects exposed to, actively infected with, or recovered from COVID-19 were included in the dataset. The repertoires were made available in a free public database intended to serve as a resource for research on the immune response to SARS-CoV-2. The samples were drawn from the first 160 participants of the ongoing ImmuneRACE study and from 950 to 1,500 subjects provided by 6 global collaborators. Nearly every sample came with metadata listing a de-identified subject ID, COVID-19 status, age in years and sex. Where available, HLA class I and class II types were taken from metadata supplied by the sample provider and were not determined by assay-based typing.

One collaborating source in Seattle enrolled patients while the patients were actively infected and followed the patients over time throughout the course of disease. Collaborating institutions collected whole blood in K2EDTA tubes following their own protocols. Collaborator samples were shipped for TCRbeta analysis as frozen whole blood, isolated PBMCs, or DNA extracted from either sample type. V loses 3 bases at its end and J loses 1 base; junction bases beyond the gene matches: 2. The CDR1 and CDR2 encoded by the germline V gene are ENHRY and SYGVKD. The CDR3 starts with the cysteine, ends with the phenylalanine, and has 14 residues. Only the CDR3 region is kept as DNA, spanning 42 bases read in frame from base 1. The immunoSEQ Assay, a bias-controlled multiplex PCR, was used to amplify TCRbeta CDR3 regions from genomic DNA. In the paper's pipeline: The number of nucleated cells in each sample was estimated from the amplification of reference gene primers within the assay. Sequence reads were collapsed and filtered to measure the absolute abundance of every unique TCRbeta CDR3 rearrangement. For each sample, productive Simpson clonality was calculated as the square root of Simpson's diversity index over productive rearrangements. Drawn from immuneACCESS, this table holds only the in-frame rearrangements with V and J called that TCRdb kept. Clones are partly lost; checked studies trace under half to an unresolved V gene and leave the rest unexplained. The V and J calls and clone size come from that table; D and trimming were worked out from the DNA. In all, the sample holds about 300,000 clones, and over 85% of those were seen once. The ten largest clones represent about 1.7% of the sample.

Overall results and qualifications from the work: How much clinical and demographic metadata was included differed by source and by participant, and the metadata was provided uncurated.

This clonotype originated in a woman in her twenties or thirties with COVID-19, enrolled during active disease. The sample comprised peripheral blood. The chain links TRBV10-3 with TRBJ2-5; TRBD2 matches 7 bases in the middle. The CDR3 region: CAISDSGGQETQYF. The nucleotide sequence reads TGTGCCATCAGTGACTCGGGGGGCCAAGAGACCCAGTACTTC.